These T cell receptor beta chains were read from a single sample in a study of T cell responses to AZD1222 COVID-19 vaccine. Method: immunoSEQ multiplex PCR; TCRdb's copy keeps in-frame clones and lacks some. The sample carries some 170,000 clones, around 90% recorded once. The material sequenced was peripheral blood, taken on day 0 of AZD1222 vaccination. Receptors originate from an adult in good health. Each CDR3 is given with its conserved first and last residue. D genes are given only for firm matches. Size is omitted from some rows. Given values are once, few, many or a class for expanded clones.

>TRBV27|TRBJ1-1|NA|NA
TGTGCCAGCAGTTTATCAATGGGGTATGAAGCTTTCTTT
CASSLSMGYEAFF
>TRBV5-1|TRBJ1-1|TRBD1|NA
TGCGCCAGCAGCTTGGCCTTAACCACAGGGGGCACTGAAGCTTTCTTT
CASSLALTTGGTEAFF
>TRBV6-5|TRBJ2-2|TRBD1|NA
TGTGCCAGCAGCATTACAGGGGGAAGCGGGGAGCTGTTTTTT
CASSITGGSGELFF
>TRBV27|TRBJ1-4|TRBD1|NA
TGTGCCAGCAGTCTCCGGGACAGGGGTGAAAAACTGTTTTTT
CASSLRDRGEKLFF
>TRBV6-6|TRBJ2-3|TRBD2|NA
TGTGCCAGCAGGGGGACTAGCGGGAAGAGGGCAGATACGCAGTATTTT
CASRGTSGKRADTQYF
>TRBV5-4|TRBJ1-1|NA|NA
TGTGCCAGCAGCTCTGCGGGGGCGCGGGGAACTGAAGCTTTCTTT
CASSSAGARGTEAFF
>TRBV7-9|TRBJ1-1|NA|NA
TGTGCCAGCAGATCCGGGCCTCTCGGGGGGTTGAACACTGAAGCTTTCTTT
CASRSGPLGGLNTEAFF
>TRBV5-4|TRBJ1-1|NA|once
TGTGCCAGCAGCTTTGTAGGACGTTTGAACACTGAAGCTTTCTTT
CASSFVGRLNTEAFF
>TRBV5-1|TRBJ2-1|NA|NA
TGCGCCAGCAGCTTGACCGGACTAACCGTCGTTAACAATGAGCAGTTCTTC
CASSLTGLTVVNNEQFF
>TRBV2|TRBJ2-1|TRBD2|NA
TGTGCCGTCCCCATGAAGCGGGAGGCCGCGAGCTCCTACAATGAGCAGTTCTTC
CAVPMKREAASSYNEQFF
>TRBV24-1|TRBJ2-2|NA|NA
TGTGCCACCAGTGACCCGGTGGGAAATGGGGAGCTGTTTTTT
CATSDPVGNGELFF
>TRBV19|TRBJ2-6|NA|NA
TGTGCCAGTAGAGGTTTGATAGCCCACTCTGGGGCCAACGTCCTGACTTTC
CASRGLIAHSGANVLTF
>TRBV19|TRBJ1-1|TRBD1|NA
TGTGCCAGTAGTACCCCCAGGGGGCGCGGGAACACTGAAGCTTTCTTT
CASSTPRGRGNTEAFF
>TRBV5-1|TRBJ1-2|TRBD1|NA
TGCGCCAGCAGTTTCAACAGGGGGGCAGATGGCTACACCTTC
CASSFNRGADGYTF
>TRBV5-1|TRBJ2-3|NA|NA
TGCGCCAGCAGCTTGGAGGCCCCCACAGATACGCAGTATTTT
CASSLEAPTDTQYF
>TRBV29-1|TRBJ2-1|TRBD2|NA
TGCAGCGTTGGTGGGACTAGCGGAAGCTCCTACAATGAGCAGTTCTTC
CSVGGTSGSSYNEQFF
>TRBV3-1/TRBV3-2|TRBJ1-1|NA|NA
TGTGCCAGCAGCCCTTGGGGTGCAGGAGCTTTCTTT
CASSPWGAGAFF
>TRBV18|TRBJ1-6|NA|NA
TGTGCCAGCTCACCGGGCCCTCATGGGAGGTCACCCCTCCACTTT
CASSPGPHGRSPLHF
>TRBV4-1|TRBJ2-1|TRBD2|once
TGCGCCAGCAGCCAAGATATGGGACTAGCGGGAGAGGAGCAGTTCTTC
CASSQDMGLAGEEQFF
>TRBV6-6|TRBJ2-1|TRBD2|NA
TGTGCCAGCAGTTACCATTCGGGTAGCGGGGAAAATGAGCAGTTCTTC
CASSYHSGSGENEQFF